This T cell receptor beta chain was documented in a study of CD8 T cells in ankylosing spondylitis. Study-level findings and limits: Ankylosing spondylitis blood seemed to carry a telltale TCR beta motif made of several highly homologous variants. Disease-associated clonotypes exhibited CD8+ identity and were relatively infrequent in peripheral blood. Certain motif variants had earlier been reported in reactive arthritis synovial fluid and blood.

The table lists this clonotype with a few counts. Antigen specificity is unknown. Quantitative 5'-RACE with molecular barcodes produced the TCR beta libraries. TCRdb independently ran MiXCR on the 5' RACE reads; one entry per CDR3 protein. The table has approximately 500,000 distinct CDR3 sequences, about 13% seen once; the top ten hold approximately 6.2%. The V gene's germline CDR1 is MNHNY and CDR2 SVGAGI (reference sequence). This CDR3 has 13 residues. Trimming removed 8 bases at V and 2 bases at J, with 12 bases between. The chain joins TRBV6-6 to TRBJ1-2; D call uncertain. The sequenced sample consisted of blood, either unsorted or a sorted T cell fraction (not recorded which). This clonotype originated in a male donor with ankylosing spondylitis. The CDR3 DNA reads TGTGCCAGCGGGGAGGAAGGGAACTATGGCTACACCTTC. This translates into CASGEEGNYGYTF.